This T cell receptor beta chain was recovered during a study of CD8 T cells in ankylosing spondylitis. The CDR3 is made up of 16 amino acids. With 6 bases clipped from V and 5 bases from J, the junction kept 16 bases outside the gene matches. As the method for making TCR beta libraries, quantitative 5'-RACE with molecular barcodes was used. TCRdb analysed the 5' RACE reads with MiXCR anew, one entry per CDR3 protein. The sample lists approximately 260,000 distinct CDR3 sequences, 18% occurring once. V usage is TRBV12-3 or TRBV12-4 and J usage is TRBJ2-7, with 7 positions matching TRBD1. This receptor was obtained from a male donor with ankylosing spondylitis or in good health (not recorded which). Sequenced material: blood, either unsorted or a sorted T cell fraction (not recorded which). CDR3 nucleotides: TGTGCCAGCAGCCCCGTAGGAGACAGGGTCTTCGACGAGCAGTACTTC. Residues: CASSPVGDRVFDEQYF.